This T cell receptor beta chain was captured by sequencing in a study of T-cell memory formation after mild COVID-19. From the 5' RACE reads, TCRdb called clonotypes with MiXCR, one entry per CDR3 protein. Of just over 350,000 distinct CDR3 sequences listed, around 15% are singletons. Study-wide findings and caveats: The second-wave clones peaking on day 37 were not confirmed as SARS-CoV-2-specific.

This clonotype was counted a few times. The antigen is not known. The junction had 6 bases not matched to a gene; V was cut back by 7 bases and J by 8 bases. The CDR3 is made up of 13 amino acids. This TCR derives from a man younger than 30 who had mild COVID-19 (a few samples of this study predate the infection). Cell type and time point are not known. V and J are TRBV12-3 or TRBV12-4 and TRBJ1-2, with 11 bases that match TRBD1. The sample comprised PBMCs or a T cell subset sorted from them (not recorded which). In DNA, the CDR3 is TGTGCCAGCATCGGGACAGGGGGAGCCGGCTACACCTTC. Protein: CASIGTGGAGYTF.